Included here is one T cell receptor (beta chain) sequence, with context. Its antigen target is currently unknown. Qualities for individual bases were not recorded, and no much larger clone is one base off. The sample comes from a study of shared clonotypes between healthy human individuals (TCRdb year 2020). With respect to the entire study: The cohort included a few men and a couple of women between 18 and 49 years of age. For each donor, CD4 naive and CD4 memory were each given three plates, CD8 naive was given two plates, and CD8 memory was given one plate. Blood TCR repertoires of a handful of healthy adults were deeply sequenced to estimate repertoire size and the extent of clonotype sharing between individuals. To increase sequencing depth and limit assay-specific biases, TCR repertoire library preparation and sequencing were carried out by different laboratories using diverse techniques. Leukapheresis yielded between about 0.9 and 10 billion PBMCs per donor.

Overall results and qualifications from the work: Clonotypes shared by all four sorted-subset donors showed higher generation probabilities than non-shared clonotypes. Based on pairwise subsampling, the degree of clonotype sharing among donors was expected to be affected by sequencing depth. Because the study included only a small number of donors, the genetic and exposure-history diversity represented was limited. Sharing across a few donors was observed for around 4.8% of naive CD4, 3% to 4% of naive CD8, 2% to 2.5% of memory CD4, and over 0.3% of memory CD8 clonotypes. Sampling was restricted to blood, and TCR repertoires in tissues likely differ from the TCR repertoires found in blood. Naive subsets generally had larger estimated clonotype richness than memory subsets. Incomplete sequencing was indicated by rarefaction of sorted-subset datasets, despite the large sequencing depth.

Using the deep immunoSEQ assay, multiplex PCR amplified TCR CDR3 regions from genomic DNA. For each cell subset, the extracted genomic DNA was distributed evenly across all wells of several immunoSEQ 96-well plates, and each plate served as one replicate. For sorted subsets, around 0.2 ug genomic DNA, equal to about 30,000 T cell genomes, was loaded into each replicate PCR. The purified libraries were quantified using a Qubit 3.0 fluorometer, sized with a Bioanalyzer 2100, and then quantified again using the KAPA Library Quantification kit. Each immunoSEQ 96-well plate was sequenced on its own single-read 150-cycle Illumina NextSeq 550 flow cell. The authors processed their data as follows. Because the immunoSEQ output included only junctional sequences and no quality scores, the filtering could not be the same as the filtering used for full-length reads. To assign V/J genes and CDR3, sequences were annotated using PyIR, a Python wrapper for IgBLAST v1.9, with IMGT germline references. Reads were filtered out if the reads had weak V/J assignments (E-value above 1e-6), no CDR3, stop codons, out-of-frame junctions, or ambiguous translated residues. V3J clonotypes were defined by identical inferred V gene, J gene, and CDR3 amino acid sequence. The percentage overlap between two repertoires was calculated by dividing the number of shared unique clonotypes by the size of the smaller repertoire. Repertoire richness was assessed with RTK rarefaction, the Chao1 estimator, and Recon v2.1 estimates of unobserved clonotypes. Generation probabilities for all TCRbeta clonotypes obtained by the gDNA method from several donors were computed using OLGA. TCRdb re-hosts the immuneACCESS table, in-frame sequences only. Its copies lack some clones; in the studies checked, an unresolved V gene accounts for under half of them, and the cause for the rest is not known. The V and J calls and clone size come from that table; D and trimming were worked out from the DNA. Within this sample are 2 million to 2.5 million clones, with roughly 93% of them counted one time only. Jointly, the top ten make up about 0.38% of the sample.

The donors were healthy, HIV-negative adults who had no recently reported acute infections or vaccinations. Every donor was a Caucasian adult living in Nashville, Tennessee, USA. Magnetic negative selection was used to enrich CD4+ T cells, after which naive cells were positively selected on CD45RA and the negative fraction became the memory subset. After blood collection by leukapheresis, PBMCs were isolated using Ficoll-Histopaque density gradient centrifugation and then cryopreserved in the vapor phase of liquid nitrogen. Purity and quantity of every magnetically sorted T cell population were checked by analytical flow cytometry. Genomic DNA was isolated from every sorted fraction and measured by UV absorbance on a Nanodrop 2000c. The sample comprised naive CD4+ T cells from PBMCs. The cell subset or site label for this specimen denotes: CD45RA+ positively selected. This clonotype was sampled from a young man in good health. Some clones in this sample may be carry-over from other donors' samples.

This receptor carries the CDR3 CASSLAGGPDNEQFF. The DNA sequence is as follows: TGCGCCAGCAGCTTGGCGGGAGGGCCCGACAATGAGCAGTTCTTC. In this chain, TRBV5-1 is recombined with TRBJ2-1; a stretch of 8 junction bases matches TRBD2. The CDR3 starts with the cysteine, ends with the phenylalanine, and has 15 residues. Only the CDR3 portion is preserved as DNA: 45 bases, with reading frame beginning at the first base. V is pruned by 0 bases and J by 5 bases, leaving 4 bases of the junction without a gene match. The germline V gene sets CDR1 to SGHRS and CDR2 to YFSETQ.